The sample holds many counts of the clone carrying this T cell receptor beta chain. Antigen: not known. Using its own MiXCR run on the 5' RACE reads, TCRdb lists one record per CDR3 protein. The table has about 7,500 distinct CDR3 sequences, about 12% seen once. This record comes from a study of spatial heterogeneity in lung cancer. Study details: Correlation of TCR transcript counts in tumor regions with a T cell module score from matched bulk RNA-seq was strong. Study results and caveats: Counts of expanded alpha and beta TCRs within tumors tracked the tumor nonsynonymous mutation count.

Time point denoted: sample taken at primary tumor resection. The CDR3 loop spans 13 amino acids. Germline V gene data show CDR1 as KGHDR and CDR2 as SFDVKD. V gave up 7 bases and J gave up 6 bases, with 13 bases separating them. The receptor comes from a male donor with early-stage non-small cell lung cancer. The material was lung tumor tissue, obtained at surgery. The chain has TRBV24-1 and TRBJ2-3, with D unresolved. The DNA for the CDR3 is TGTGCCACCAGGGCGGACGCGTGGGATACGCAGTATTTT. This sequence encodes CATRADAWDTQYF.